The 30 T cell receptor beta chains reported below all come from one sample, sequenced in a study of early T cells in non-severe SARS-CoV-2 infection. MiXCR, run by TCRdb on the 5' RACE reads, gives a single entry per CDR3 protein. This sample has about 22,000 distinct CDR3 sequences, with roughly 3.6% found just once. The sample was whole blood. The receptors were sampled from an adult who was a healthcare worker with PCR-confirmed SARS-CoV-2 infection or an uninfected control (not recorded which).

This clonotype was detected only a few times. This chain's CDR3 is CASSPRGWDEQYF. The DNA for the CDR3 is TGCGCCAGCAGCCCCCGGGGCTGGGACGAGCAGTACTTC. V and J are TRBV5-1 and TRBJ2-7; D tentatively reads TRBD1 or TRBD2 (5 bases each). The CDR3 is made up of 13 amino acids. V was shortened by 4 bases and J by 5 bases, with 13 bases between the two germline ends. Germline CDR1 and CDR2: SGHRS and YFSETQ. Based on the CDR3 plus reference TRBV5-1 and TRBJ2-7, the full variable domain is KAGVTQTPRYLIKTRGQQVTLSCSPISGHRSVSWYQQTPGQGLQFLFEYFSETQRNKGNFPGRFSGRQFSNSRSEMNVSTLELGDSALYLCASSPRGWDEQYFGPGTRLTVT.

This clonotype was counted many times. This chain links TRBV29-1 with TRBJ2-7; 7 nucleotides agree with TRBD1. CDR3 size: 13 residues. CDR1 is SQVTM and CDR2 is ANQGSEA in the germline V gene. Trimming removed 2 bases from V and 5 bases from J; junction bases left unmatched: 6. This CDR3 reads CSVELYRGNEQYF. CDR3 sequence (DNA): TGCAGCGTTGAACTTTACAGGGGCAACGAGCAGTACTTC.

In this sample, this clonotype turned up many times. Germline and junction disagree at one end, which may indicate a read error. The DNA for the CDR3 is TGCAGTGATCTGGGGGGGCATTTT. Translated, it gives CSDLGGHF. V is TRBV20-1 and J is TRBJ2-3; D possibly corresponds to TRBD2 (7 bases). Germline CDR1 DFQATT, CDR2 SNEGSKA (reference sequence). The CDR3 totals 8 residues.

This clonotype appeared many times. This chain uses TRBV28 with TRBJ1-2; D gene unclear. Germline-derived CDR1 and CDR2 are MDHEN and SYDVKM. V was shortened by 3 bases and J by 8 bases, with 16 bases between the two germline ends. The CDR3 runs 14 residues. Here the CDR3 DNA reads TGTGCCAGCAGTTTTCCCCCGGCAGGCGGAGGCTACACCTTC. It is translated as CASSFPPAGGGYTF.

This clonotype was picked up many times. The chain's CDR3 is CASSLRAGRLGGTQYF. CDR3 DNA: TGTGCCAGCAGCCTGAGAGCGGGCCGACTGGGTGGGACCCAGTACTTC. V and J are TRBV14 and TRBJ2-5, with D tentatively TRBD2 (6 bases). The CDR3 sequence is 16 residues long. The V gene lost 4 bases and the J gene lost 7 bases, with 22 bases spanning the gap. The germline V gene encodes CDR1 SGHDN and CDR2 FVKESK.

This clonotype was recorded many times. The chain links TRBV4-3 to TRBJ2-1; 13 bases map to TRBD2. CDR3 size: 17 residues. Trimming removed 0 bases from V and 7 bases from J; junction bases left unmatched: 6. The germline V gene encodes CDR1 LGHNA and CDR2 YSLEER. CDR3 in DNA: TGCGCCAGCAGCCAAGATCGACTAGCGGGAGGTAGGAATGAGCAGTTCTTC. It codes for CASSQDRLAGGRNEQFF.

In this sample, this clonotype turned up many times. The genes are TRBV12-3 or TRBV12-4 and TRBJ2-1; D is perhaps TRBD1 or TRBD2 (5 bases each). The CDR3 totals 17 residues. V was shortened by 6 bases and J by 1 base, with 19 bases between the two germline ends. The CDR3 sequence is CASSQFSGTRSYNEQFF. CDR3 coding DNA: TGTGCCAGCAGCCAATTTTCCGGGACCCGGTCCTACAATGAGCAGTTCTTC.

Many counts were recorded for this clonotype. This rearrangement joins TRBV4-1 to TRBJ1-2, with 7 bases lining up with TRBD1. The CDR3 runs 15 residues. V lost 1 base and J lost 2; bases outside the gene matches: 4. CDR1 and CDR2 from the germline V gene are MGHRA and YSYEKL. Written as DNA, the CDR3 is TGCGCCAGCAGCCAAGGGATGGGACAGAACTATGGCTACACCTTC. This codes for CASSQGMGQNYGYTF.

This clonotype was observed at least ten times. The chain carries TRBV28 and TRBJ2-3; 9 positions match TRBD1. This CDR3 has 14 amino acids. Germline CDR1 MDHEN, CDR2 SYDVKM. J was trimmed by 1 base and V by 7 bases; bases with no gene match: 3. This CDR3 reads CASKRTGGTDTQYF. The CDR3 nucleotides read TGTGCCAGCAAGAGGACAGGGGGCACAGATACGCAGTATTTT.

This clonotype was picked up many times. The chain joins TRBV7-9 to TRBJ2-3; possibly TRBD2 for D (5 bases). V lost 5 bases and J lost 2, with 14 bases in between. The CDR3 is made up of 15 amino acids. CDR1 is SEHNR and CDR2 is FQNEAQ in the germline V gene (reference sequence). DNA for the CDR3: TGTGCCAGCAGCGTTGGACTGTTGCTCACAGATACGCAGTATTTT. This codes for CASSVGLLLTDTQYF.

This clonotype was seen repeatedly, ten times or more. V and J are TRBV14 and TRBJ1-1; D is unclear. Germline values: CDR1 SGHDN, CDR2 FVKESK. The CDR3 covers 12 residues. Trimming removed 1 base at V and 10 bases at J, with 10 bases between. CDR3 DNA sequence: TGTGCCAGCAGCCAAGGCCTGATCGGAGCTTTCTTT. Its translation is CASSQGLIGAFF.

The V gene is TRBV18, the J gene TRBJ2-3; a possible D gene is TRBD2 (6 bases). CDR3 size: 14 residues. Germline-derived CDR1 and CDR2 are KGHSH and LQKENI. V lost 2 bases, J lost 2 bases, and 8 bases lay in between. The CDR3 region is CASSPTGDTDTQYF. DNA for the CDR3: TGTGCCAGCTCACCAACGGGGGACACAGATACGCAGTATTTT.

This clonotype has ten or more counts. The chain carries TRBV27 and TRBJ2-2; D is ambiguous. The CDR3 length is 12 residues. The V gene's germline CDR1 is MNHEY and CDR2 SMNVEV (reference sequence). The V gene lost 8 bases and the J gene lost 1 base, with 5 bases spanning the gap. Written as DNA, the CDR3 is TGTGCCAGCCTTCAGAACACCGGGGAGCTGTTTTTT. Its translation: CASLQNTGELFF.

In this sample, this clonotype turned up many times. The rearrangement joins TRBV7-2 to TRBJ2-7; 8 bases are shared with TRBD1. Losses at the gene ends were 4 bases for V and 2 bases for J; bases not matched to a gene: 4. Germline values: CDR1 SGHTA, CDR2 FQGNSA. The length of the CDR3 is 14 residues. The CDR3 reads CASSYRQGPYEQYF. Here the CDR3 DNA reads TGTGCCAGCAGCTACAGACAGGGGCCCTACGAGCAGTACTTC.

This clonotype was seen ten or more times. The chain uses TRBV6-2 or TRBV6-3 and TRBJ2-1, with D maybe TRBD2 (5 bases). The CDR3 consists of 12 residues. CDR1 MNHEY and CDR2 SVGEGT come from the germline V gene. V gave up 6 bases and J gave up 9 bases, with 12 bases separating them. Here the CDR3 DNA reads TGTGCCAGCAGAGGGCTAGCTGGTGAGCAGTTCTTC. It encodes CASRGLAGEQFF.

The V call is TRBV9, the J call TRBJ2-5; D ambiguous. The germline V gene encodes CDR1 SGDLS and CDR2 YYNGEE. Trimming left V 0 bases short and J 7 bases short, with 10 bases between. This CDR3 region has 13 residues. The DNA for the CDR3 is TGTGCCAGCAGCGTAGTTCTCGGTGGGACCCAGTACTTC. Translated, it gives CASSVVLGGTQYF.

Within the sample, this clonotype is medium-sized. V and J are TRBV5-4 and TRBJ2-7; 8 bases align to TRBD1. The CDR3 is 12 residues long. Unmatched junction bases numbered 3, after V lost 1 base and J lost 9 bases. Germline CDR1 reads SGHNT; CDR2 reads YYREEE (reference sequence). The CDR3 DNA sequence: TGTGCCAGCAGCTTGCCCGGACAGGGGCAGTACTTC. This encodes CASSLPGQGQYF.

The genes are TRBV2 and TRBJ2-5, with 11 positions matching TRBD1. J gave up 4 bases and V 6 bases, and 4 bases lay outside the gene matches. In germline, CDR1 is SNHLY, CDR2 FYNNEI. The CDR3 sequence is 14 residues long. The CDR3 region is CASSGQGARETQYF. As DNA, the CDR3 is TGTGCCAGCAGCGGACAGGGGGCTCGAGAGACCCAGTACTTC.

This clonotype came up many times. This chain uses TRBV6-1 with TRBJ2-7; D is tentatively TRBD1 or TRBD2 (5 bases each). This CDR3 has 14 amino acids. The V and J ends lost 7 bases and 2 bases respectively, with 15 bases between them. The germline V gene has CDR1 MNHNS and CDR2 SASEGT. The CDR3 here is CASKRGEGPYEQYF. DNA of the CDR3: TGTGCCAGCAAAAGGGGAGAGGGGCCCTACGAGCAGTACTTC.

In its sample, this clonotype was seen many times. This sequence joins TRBV7-9 and TRBJ1-1; D may be TRBD1 (6 bases). This CDR3 has 15 amino acids. V shed 3 bases and J shed 3 bases, with 14 bases lying between them. In germline, CDR1 is SEHNR, CDR2 FQNEAQ (reference sequence). CDR3: CASSFGQRAHTEAFF. Written as DNA, the CDR3 is TGTGCCAGCAGCTTTGGACAGCGGGCTCACACTGAAGCTTTCTTT.

There are many counts of this clonotype. The rearrangement uses TRBV11-3 and TRBJ2-5; no clear D. Germline CDR1 SGHNT, CDR2 YENEEA. This CDR3 region has 11 residues. Trimming removed 5 bases from V and 5 bases from J, with 6 bases in between. CDR3 sequence reads: CASSHGETQYF. The CDR3 region has the DNA TGTGCCAGCAGCCACGGGGAGACCCAGTACTTC.

At least ten counts were recorded for this clonotype. The CDR3 nucleotides are TGTGCCAGCAGTCTATCACAGGGATTCGAGCAGCCCCAGCATTTT. It specifies CASSLSQGFEQPQHF. This chain links TRBV12-3 or TRBV12-4 with TRBJ1-5; D possibly corresponds to TRBD1 (6 bases). The CDR3 totals 15 residues. V was pared by 5 bases and J by 7 bases, with 18 bases between.

This clonotype showed up many times. The chain joins TRBV7-8 to TRBJ1-1; D gene ambiguous. V lost 3 bases and J lost 4, with 12 bases in between. Germline loops: CDR1 SGHVS, CDR2 FQNEAQ. This CDR3 spans 14 amino acids. The CDR3 DNA sequence: TGTGCCAGCAGCTTTCTGGGTGTAGGCACTGAAGCTTTCTTT. As protein: CASSFLGVGTEAFF.

This clonotype appeared many times. V is TRBV5-1 and J is TRBJ2-7; 10 bases are a match to TRBD1. Germline-derived CDR1 and CDR2 are SGHRS and YFSETQ. Trimming removed 7 bases from V and 7 bases from J; junction bases left unmatched: 11. The CDR3 loop spans 14 amino acids. The CDR3 is CASGLTGGNREQYF. DNA of the CDR3: TGCGCCAGCGGCCTGACAGGGGGCAATAGGGAGCAGTACTTC.

The table lists this clonotype with a few counts. V usage is TRBV7-6 and J usage is TRBJ2-7; a possible D gene is TRBD2 (5 bases). The CDR3 loop spans 14 amino acids. The germline gives CDR1 SGHVS, CDR2 FNYEAQ. Between the trimmed V and J ends, which lost 3 bases and 2 bases, there was a span of 11 bases. The CDR3 spells CASSLYREAYEQYF. The CDR3 DNA follows: TGTGCCAGCAGCTTGTACCGGGAAGCCTACGAGCAGTACTTC.

This clonotype is labeled as medium-sized (0.01 to 0.1%). The genes are TRBV19 and TRBJ2-6; a possible D gene is TRBD1 (5 bases). The CDR3 is 15 amino acids. Trimming removed 4 bases from V and 0 bases from J, with 7 bases in between. Germline V gene sequence: CDR1 LNHDA, CDR2 SQIVND (reference sequence). The CDR3 DNA sequence: TGTGCCAGTAGTAAGGGGTCCTCTGGGGCCAACGTCCTGACTTTC. It yields the protein CASSKGSSGANVLTF.

This clonotype was seen ten or more times. The chain has TRBV4-2 and TRBJ1-2; maybe TRBD1 (5 bases). Trimming cost V 8 bases and J 7 bases, with 11 bases left between them. CDR1 is LGHNA, CDR2 YNFKEQ, per germline. There are 11 residues in the CDR3. The CDR3 sequence: CASLGTGGYTF. As DNA, the CDR3 is TGTGCCAGCCTAGGGACTGGTGGCTACACCTTC.

This clonotype has ten or more counts. The V and J genes are TRBV9 and TRBJ2-3; TRBD2 might be the D (6 bases). Trimming shortened V by 4 bases and J by 6 bases, and 24 bases separated the two germline ends. Germline V lookup: CDR1 SGDLS, CDR2 YYNGEE. The length of the CDR3 is 17 residues. The CDR3 sequence is CASSPSRMGGVRDTQYF. The CDR3 DNA reads as TGTGCCAGCAGCCCAAGCCGTATGGGAGGAGTGCGGGATACGCAGTATTTT.

The rearrangement uses TRBV29-1 and TRBJ2-7, with TRBD2 matching over 12 bases. Trimming took 5 bases from V and 7 from J; bases not matched to a gene: 9. Germline V CDR1 and CDR2: SQVTM, ANQGSEA. The CDR3 sequence is 14 residues long. The CDR3 nucleotides read TGCAGCGTTTCGCTAGCGGGAGGGCCGGGTGAGCAGTACTTC. Its protein is CSVSLAGGPGEQYF.

This clonotype was seen many times. The chain recombines TRBV29-1 with TRBJ1-1; D is unresolved. Germline V lookup: CDR1 SQVTM, CDR2 ANQGSEA. V lost 0 bases to trimming and J lost 1 base, with 0 bases between them. The CDR3 totals 11 residues. In DNA form, the CDR3 reads TGCAGCGTTGAAGAGAACACTGAAGCTTTCTTT. As protein: CSVEENTEAFF.